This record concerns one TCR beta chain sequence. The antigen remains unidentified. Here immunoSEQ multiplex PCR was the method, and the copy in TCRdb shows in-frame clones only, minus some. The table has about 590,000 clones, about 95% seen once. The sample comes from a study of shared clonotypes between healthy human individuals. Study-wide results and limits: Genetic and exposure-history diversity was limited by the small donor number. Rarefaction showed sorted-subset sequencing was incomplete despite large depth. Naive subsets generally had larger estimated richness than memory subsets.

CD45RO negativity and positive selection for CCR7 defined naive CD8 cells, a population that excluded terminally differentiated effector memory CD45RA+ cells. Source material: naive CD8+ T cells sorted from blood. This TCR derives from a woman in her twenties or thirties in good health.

As DNA, the CDR3 is TGCAGCGTTGACTTAGCGGGAGGCAGCACAGATACGCAGTATTTT. This sequence encodes CSVDLAGGSTDTQYF. The genes are TRBV29-1 and TRBJ2-3, with 10 bases lining up with TRBD2. Germline V CDR1 and CDR2: SQVTM, ANQGSEA. Trimming took 3 bases from V and 0 from J; bases not matched to a gene: 3. There are 15 residues in the CDR3.